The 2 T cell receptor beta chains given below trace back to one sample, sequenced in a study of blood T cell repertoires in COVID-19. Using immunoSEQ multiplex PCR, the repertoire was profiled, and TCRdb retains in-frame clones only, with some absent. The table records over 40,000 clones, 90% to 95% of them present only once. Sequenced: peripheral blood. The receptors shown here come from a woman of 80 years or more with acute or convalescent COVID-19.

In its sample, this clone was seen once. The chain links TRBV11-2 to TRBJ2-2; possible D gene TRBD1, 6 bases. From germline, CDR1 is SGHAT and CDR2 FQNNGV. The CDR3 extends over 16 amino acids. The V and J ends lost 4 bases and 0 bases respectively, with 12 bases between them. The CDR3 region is CASSSMGAPNTGELFF. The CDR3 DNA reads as TGTGCCAGCAGCTCAATGGGGGCGCCGAACACCGGGGAGCTGTTTTTT.

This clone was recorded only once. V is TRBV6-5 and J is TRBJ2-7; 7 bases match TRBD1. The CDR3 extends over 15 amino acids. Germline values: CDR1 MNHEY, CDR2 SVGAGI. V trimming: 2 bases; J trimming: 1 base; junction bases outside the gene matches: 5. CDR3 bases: TGTGCCAGCAGTTACGGGTCAGGGGGTTCCTACGAGCAGTACTTC. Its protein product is CASSYGSGGSYEQYF.